This entry describes one T cell receptor beta chain. The entry originates in a study of blood T cell repertoires in COVID-19. Study overall: The analysed material was cDNA or gDNA that came from T cells, B-cell-depleted T cells, or PBMCs.

Study processing details: Estimated nucleated cell counts came from reference gene primer amplification. Generated by immunoSEQ multiplex PCR, the TCRdb table keeps only in-frame clones and is missing some. V, J and clone size derive from that table, while D and trimming were established from the DNA sequence. Of 150,000 to 200,000 clones listed, around 83% are singletons. Germline values: CDR1 LGHNA, CDR2 YNFKEQ. V was pared by 4 bases and J by 1 base, with 2 bases of the junction left unmatched. The CDR3 loop spans 16 amino acids. This clonotype was sampled from a man younger than 35 with acute or convalescent COVID-19. The rearrangement uses TRBV4-2 and TRBJ2-6; 9 positions agree with TRBD1. The sequencing input was peripheral blood. CDR3 loop: CASSPGTGSGANVLTF. The CDR3, as DNA: TGTGCCAGCAGCCCAGGGACAGGGTCTGGGGCCAACGTCCTGACTTTC.